Listed here are 20 T cell receptor beta chains from one sample, sequenced in a study of regulatory T cells in long-lasting Graves disease. The sample's time point: newly diagnosed GD, antithyroid drugs for less than 3 months. RNA isolated from PBMCs was used to make the TCR library. Building the TCR beta libraries relied on iRepertoire HTBI primers, and CDR3 regions underwent Arm-PCR. TCRdb reprocessed the multiplex PCR reads with MiXCR, giving one entry per CDR3 protein. This table holds 300,000 to 400,000 distinct CDR3 sequences, less than 20% found once. The sample here was peripheral blood mononuclear cells (PBMCs), taken at new diagnosis, from a patient treated with antithyroid drugs. The receptors stem from a female donor with Graves disease.

This clonotype was counted many times. The genes are TRBV24-1 and TRBJ1-5, with D unresolved. Germline CDR1 reads KGHDR; CDR2 reads SFDVKD. The CDR3 has 17 residues. Trimming cost V 3 bases and J 2 bases, with 16 bases left between them. The CDR3 DNA sequence: TGTGCCACCAGTGATACCGGGGTAGGCATGGGCAATCAGCCCCAGCATTTT. Amino acids: CATSDTGVGMGNQPQHF.

This clonotype was found many times. The chain links TRBV6-1 to TRBJ2-7, with D perhaps matching TRBD1 (7 bases). Germline V gives CDR1 MNHNS, CDR2 SASEGT. There are 14 residues in the CDR3. Deletions cut 6 bases from V and 6 bases from J, with 18 bases between. The CDR3, as DNA: TGTGCCAGCAGCGAGACAGGGACTCGGGGCGAGCAGTACTTC. It encodes CASSETGTRGEQYF.

This clonotype was seen a handful of times. This chain links TRBV6-2 or TRBV6-3 with TRBJ1-1, with D hard to call. This CDR3 is built from 13 residues. The germline V gene encodes CDR1 MNHEY and CDR2 SVGEGT. The V and J ends lost 2 bases and 4 bases respectively, with 8 bases between them. The CDR3: CASSYAVGTEAFF. CDR3 in DNA: TGTGCCAGCAGTTACGCAGTGGGCACTGAAGCTTTCTTT.

This clonotype was counted ten times or more. This chain links TRBV7-9 with TRBJ2-7; 9 nucleotides align to TRBD1. With V trimmed by 3 bases and J by 4 bases, 7 bases remained unmatched. Germline assignment: CDR1 SEHNR and CDR2 FQNEAQ (reference sequence). The CDR3 consists of 15 residues. CDR3 coding DNA: TGTGCCAGCAGCTTGACGACAGGGGGAACTTACGAGCAGTACTTC. It specifies CASSLTTGGTYEQYF.

This clonotype was detected a few times. This chain joins TRBV18 and TRBJ2-1, with D maybe TRBD2 (6 bases). This CDR3 comprises 15 residues. V lost 5 bases and J lost 0, with 11 bases in between. The germline CDR1 and CDR2 sequences are KGHSH and LQKENI. Here the CDR3 reads CASSTSLSSYNEQFF. DNA of the CDR3: TGTGCCAGCTCAACTAGCCTGAGCTCCTACAATGAGCAGTTCTTC.

Ten or more counts support this clonotype. CDR3: CASSYSRQNTEAFF. In nucleotides, the CDR3 is TGTGCCAGCAGTTACTCGAGACAGAACACTGAAGCTTTCTTT. The chain recombines TRBV6-5 with TRBJ1-1, with D hard to call. CDR1 MNHEY and CDR2 SVGAGI come from the germline V gene. The CDR3 extends over 14 amino acids. V was cut by 0 bases and J by 1 base, with 6 bases left in between.

This clonotype was found many times. This chain joins TRBV5-1 and TRBJ2-1, with D tentatively TRBD2 (6 bases). This CDR3 region has 15 residues. Germline CDR1 and CDR2: SGHRS and YFSETQ. Trimming stripped 4 bases from V and 8 bases from J, with 19 bases between. In DNA form, the CDR3 reads TGCGCCAGCAGCGGGCGGGACTCACAGTCGGATGAGCAGTTCTTC. Its translation: CASSGRDSQSDEQFF. The full variable domain, completed using reference TRBV5-1 and TRBJ2-1, is KAGVTQTPRYLIKTRGQQVTLSCSPISGHRSVSWYQQTPGQGLQFLFEYFSETQRNKGNFPGRFSGRQFSNSRSEMNVSTLELGDSALYLCASSGRDSQSDEQFFGPGTRLTVL.

As to this clonotype: The junction differs from germline at one of its ends, possibly a read error. V is TRBV20-1 and J is TRBJ2-4; perhaps TRBD2 as D (5 bases). There are 12 residues in the CDR3. The germline CDR1 and CDR2 sequences are DFQATT and SNEGSKA (reference sequence). The CDR3 coding sequence is TGCAGTGCTAGGGCCCCGAGCGGAAACTGGTTCTTC. As protein: CSARAPSGNWFF.

Many counts were recorded for this clonotype. The J gene is TRBJ1-2, the V gene TRBV15, with a weak D call TRBD1 (6 bases). The V gene's germline CDR1 is LNHNV and CDR2 YYDKDF (reference sequence). CDR3 length equals 13 residues. Trimming pared 1 base from V and 6 bases from J, leaving 9 bases between. The CDR3 sequence is CATSRAGEDGYTF. CDR3 bases: TGTGCCACCAGCAGAGCAGGGGAGGATGGCTACACCTTC.

The chain employs TRBV6-5 and TRBJ1-6, with a possible D match to TRBD1 (6 bases). The ends were cut back, 0 bases at V and 7 bases at J, with 10 bases in the middle. CDR3 length equals 15 residues. In germline, CDR1 is MNHEY, CDR2 SVGAGI. The CDR3 DNA reads TGTGCCAGCAGTTACTCGGAGCAGGGGAATTCACCCCTCCACTTT. It codes for CASSYSEQGNSPLHF.

This clonotype was detected ten times or more. The chain carries TRBV11-2 and TRBJ1-2; D might be TRBD1 (6 bases). V lost 5 bases and J lost 6, with 10 bases in between. This CDR3 region has 12 residues. CDR1 SGHAT and CDR2 FQNNGV come from the germline V gene. The CDR3 coding sequence is TGTGCCAGCAGCCCGGACAGTCATGGCTACACCTTC. Translating gives CASSPDSHGYTF.

This clonotype was counted a few times. The J gene is TRBJ2-2, the V gene TRBV6-2 or TRBV6-3, with unresolved D. The V gene lost 2 bases and the J gene lost 6 bases, with 10 bases spanning the gap. Germline V gene lookup returns CDR1 MNHEY and CDR2 SVGEGT. The CDR3 has 14 amino acids. Here the CDR3 DNA reads TGTGCCAGCAGTTACCGTAGGTGGCCCGGGGAGCTGTTTTTT. It specifies CASSYRRWPGELFF.

This rearrangement joins TRBV28 to TRBJ2-3; the D gene is possibly TRBD2 (6 bases). The CDR3 runs 16 residues. V dropped 5 bases and J dropped 2 bases, with 17 bases sitting between them. CDR1 and CDR2 from the germline V gene are MDHEN and SYDVKM. CDR3 sequence reads: CASSGIRGFFTDTQYF. CDR3 in DNA: TGTGCCAGCAGTGGTATTCGGGGGTTCTTCACAGATACGCAGTATTTT.

This clonotype was observed at least ten times. The V gene is TRBV29-1, the J gene TRBJ2-3; D is unclear. The CDR3 runs to 13 residues. V lost 4 bases to trimming and J lost 3 bases, with 11 bases between them. Germline V gene sequence: CDR1 SQVTM, CDR2 ANQGSEA. CDR3 amino acids: CSVGRPVTDTQYF. CDR3 in DNA: TGCAGCGTTGGTCGGCCTGTGACAGATACGCAGTATTTT.

Of note for this clonotype: This could be a read error, since a much larger clone is one nucleotide away. The chain uses TRBV18 and TRBJ1-1; tentatively, D is TRBD1 (5 bases). Germline V gene data show CDR1 as KGHSH and CDR2 as LQKENI. The CDR3 sequence is 15 residues long. The ends were cut back, 1 base at V and 6 bases at J, with 15 bases in the middle. The CDR3 spells CASSPRAGDDAEAFF. CDR3 sequence (DNA): TGTGCCAGCTCACCACGGGCGGGGGATGACGCTGAAGCTTTCTTT.

The J gene is TRBJ2-7, the V gene TRBV12-3 or TRBV12-4, with D hard to call. V was shortened by 5 bases and J by 2 bases, with 10 bases between the two germline ends. The CDR3 runs to 13 residues. This CDR3 is CASSRTATYEQYF. CDR3 DNA: TGTGCCAGCAGTCGGACGGCTACCTACGAGCAGTACTTC.

On this clonotype: This sequence may be a read error, since a much larger clone differs from it by one base. The rearrangement uses TRBV6-2 or TRBV6-3 and TRBJ2-1; perhaps TRBD2 as D (5 bases). Per germline, CDR1 MNHEY and CDR2 SVGEGT. V lost 8 bases, J lost 10 bases, and 9 bases lay in between. The CDR3 sequence is 10 residues long. The CDR3 spells CASETTEQFF. The CDR3 nucleotides read TGTGCCAGCGAGACTACAGAGCAGTTCTTC.

This clonotype was detected a few times. The rearrangement links TRBV30 to TRBJ2-3, with 7 bases aligning to TRBD1. Looked up from germline, CDR1 is GTSNPN and CDR2 is SVGIG (reference sequence). Germline trimming cut 5 bases from V and 3 bases from J; bases unmatched to any gene: 8. The CDR3 covers 14 residues. Here the CDR3 reads CAWSRQGSTDTQYF. The CDR3 bases are TGTGCCTGGTCCCGACAGGGTAGTACAGATACGCAGTATTTT.

The chain recombines TRBV7-9 with TRBJ2-7, with D possibly TRBD2 on 6 matching bases. Trimming stripped 4 bases from V and 3 bases from J, with 10 bases between. Germline loops: CDR1 SEHNR, CDR2 FQNEAQ (reference sequence). The CDR3 has 13 residues. CDR3 DNA sequence: TGTGCCAGCAGCTGGGGGGAATACTACGAGCAGTACTTC. Translation gives CASSWGEYYEQYF.

This clonotype was observed many times. J is TRBJ1-1 and V is TRBV7-2; D is unclear. The CDR3 covers 13 residues. CDR1 SGHTA and CDR2 FQGNSA come from the germline V gene. The V gene lost 8 bases and the J gene lost 6 bases, with 16 bases spanning the gap. This CDR3 is CASSSSPKPEAFF. The DNA of the CDR3 is TGTGCCAGCTCCTCTAGCCCGAAACCTGAAGCTTTCTTT. Looking up the rest from reference TRBV7-2 and TRBJ1-1 gives the full variable domain: GAGVSQSPSNKVTEKGKDVELRCDPISGHTALYWYRQSLGQGLEFLIYFQGNSAPDKSGLPSDRFSAERTGGSVSTLTIQRTQQEDSAVYLCASSSSPKPEAFFGQGTRLTVV.